This T cell receptor beta chain was documented in a study of T cell repertoires in aging, cancer and after chemotherapy. TCR beta rearrangements were amplified from peripheral blood genomic DNA. The germline V gene has CDR1 MGHRA and CDR2 YSYEKL. V was clipped by 4 bases and J by 6 bases; unmatched bases: 12. The CDR3 length is 16 residues. Judged by abundance, this clonotype is medium-sized. TRB rearrangements spanning V, D and J were amplified using mixed TRB-A/B primers. TCRdb ran MiXCR on the multiplex PCR reads and lists one entry per CDR3 protein. Of around 2,400 distinct CDR3 sequences listed, about a quarter are singletons.

The TCR comes from a human donor in good health. The V call is TRBV4-1, the J call TRBJ2-3; 8 bases map to TRBD2. Sample: blood. CDR3 sequence: CASSLGSSGGLDTQYF. Written as DNA, the CDR3 is TGCGCCAGCAGCCTAGGTTCCAGCGGGGGACTGGATACGCAGTATTTT.